The 3 T cell receptor beta chains presented below share a single source sample, sequenced in a study of blood T cell repertoires in COVID-19. Clones were read by immunoSEQ multiplex PCR, and TCRdb kept only the in-frame ones, dropping some. In the table there are around 170,000 clones, roughly four fifths of which are singletons. The sequenced sample consisted of peripheral blood. These receptors were collected from a man under 40 with active or convalescent COVID-19.

The chain has TRBV7-9 and TRBJ2-1; D gene ambiguous. The ends were cut back, 4 bases at V and 12 bases at J, with 13 bases in the middle. Germline CDR1 is SEHNR and CDR2 is FQNEAQ (reference sequence). The CDR3 has 12 residues. CDR3 sequence reads: CASSSRSEGQFF. The DNA for the CDR3 is TGTGCCAGCAGCTCCCGCAGCGAAGGGCAGTTCTTC.

The rearrangement links TRBV1 to TRBJ2-7; no check of the table's D call, TRBD2, against the DNA was made. TRBV1 is marked as a pseudogene. The CDR3 contains 18 residues. CDR3 sequence: CTSSQRRSRPECSYEQYF. The CDR3 nucleotides are TGCACCAGCAGCCAGCGGCGGTCTCGACCGGAGTGTTCCTACGAGCAGTACTTC.

The V gene is TRBV5-1, the J gene TRBJ2-1; 10 positions agree with TRBD2. Germline assignment: CDR1 SGHRS and CDR2 YFSETQ. The CDR3 has 17 residues. Trimming at V came to 1 base and at J to 5 bases, leaving 9 bases not matched to a gene. The CDR3 coding sequence is TGCGCCAGCAGCTTGCCCGAAGCGGGGGGGCCCAACAATGAGCAGTTCTTC. It specifies CASSLPEAGGPNNEQFF.